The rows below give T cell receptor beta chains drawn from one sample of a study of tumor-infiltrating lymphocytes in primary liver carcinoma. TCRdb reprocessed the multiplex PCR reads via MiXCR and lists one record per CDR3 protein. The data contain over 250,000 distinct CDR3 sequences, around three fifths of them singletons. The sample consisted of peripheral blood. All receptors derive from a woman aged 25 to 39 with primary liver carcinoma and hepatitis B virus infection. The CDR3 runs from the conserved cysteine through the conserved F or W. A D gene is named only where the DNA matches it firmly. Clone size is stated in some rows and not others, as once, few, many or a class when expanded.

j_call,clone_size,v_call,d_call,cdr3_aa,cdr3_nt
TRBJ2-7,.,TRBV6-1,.,CASTHYDSSYEQYF,TGTGCCAGCACCCATTATGATAGCTCCTACGAGCAGTACTTC
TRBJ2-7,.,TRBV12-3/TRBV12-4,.,CASSFPGRAYEQYF,TGTGCCAGCAGTTTTCCGGGCAGAGCCTACGAGCAGTACTTC
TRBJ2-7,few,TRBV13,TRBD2,CASSLKYLTSHSYEQYF,TGTGCCAGCAGCTTGAAATATCTGACTAGCCACTCCTACGAGCAGTACTTC
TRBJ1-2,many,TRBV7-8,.,CATTNEQNYGYTF,TGTGCCACCACTAACGAACAGAACTATGGCTACACCTTC
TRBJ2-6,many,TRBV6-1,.,CASSDSGAGANVLTF,TGTGCCAGCAGTGATTCAGGGGCTGGGGCCAACGTCCTGACTTTC
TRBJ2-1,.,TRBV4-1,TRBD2,CASSQDEREPYNEQIF,TGCGCCAGCAGCCAAGATGAGCGGGAGCCTTACAATGAGCAGATCTTC
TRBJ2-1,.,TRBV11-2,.,CDSSLIWTSGLHNEQFF,TGTGACAGCAGCTTAATTTGGACCAGCGGACTTCACAATGAGCAGTTCTTC
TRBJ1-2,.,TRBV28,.,CASSSPVGAGSFDGYTF,TGTGCCAGCAGTTCCCCCGTGGGGGCTGGCTCCTTTGATGGCTACACCTTC
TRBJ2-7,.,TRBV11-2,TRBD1,CVSSFGTGSYEQYF,TGTGTAAGCAGCTTTGGGACAGGGTCCTACGAGCAGTACTTC
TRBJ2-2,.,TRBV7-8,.,CASSFLRVGTGELFF,TGTGCCAGCAGCTTCCTCAGGGTCGGCACCGGGGAGCTGTTTTTT
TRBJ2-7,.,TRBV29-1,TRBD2,CSVERSRAGLALGEQYF,TGCAGCGTTGAACGGTCCCGGGCAGGACTAGCCCTTGGGGAGCAGTACTTC
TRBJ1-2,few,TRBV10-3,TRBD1,CASGQGAVYGYTF,TGTGCCTCCGGGCAGGGGGCTGTGTACGGCTACACCTTC
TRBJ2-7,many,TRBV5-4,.,CASSLRVGHEQYF,TGTGCCAGCAGCTTGCGGGTTGGCCACGAGCAGTACTTC
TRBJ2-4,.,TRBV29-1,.,CSVSRTAKNIQYF,TGTAGCGTGTCCCGGACAGCTAAAAACATTCAGTACTTC
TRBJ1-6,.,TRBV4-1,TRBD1,CASSLRDRAGNSPLHF,TGCGCCAGCAGCCTCCGGGACAGAGCAGGGAATTCACCCCTCCACTTT
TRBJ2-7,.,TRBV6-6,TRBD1,CASSYLGTGSHEQYF,TGTGCCAGCAGTTACCTCGGGACAGGGTCCCACGAGCAGTACTTC
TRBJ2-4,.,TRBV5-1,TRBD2,CASSLATGGVKNIQYF,TGCGCCAGCAGCTTGGCCACGGGGGGAGTTAAAAACATTCAGTACTTC
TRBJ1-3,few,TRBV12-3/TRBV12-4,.,CASTPLGGNGNTIYF,TGTGCCAGCACCCCCCTTGGAGGGAACGGAAACACCATATATTTT
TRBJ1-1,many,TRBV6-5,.,CASRLNRAASAFF,TGTGCCAGCAGACTGAACAGGGCGGCGTCAGCTTTCTTT
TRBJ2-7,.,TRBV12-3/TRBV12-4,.,CASSPGGPRYEQYF,TGTGCCAGCAGTCCCGGGGGTCCCCGCTACGAGCAGTACTTC
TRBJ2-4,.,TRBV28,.,CASSIHSEGNIQYF,TGTGCCAGCAGTATCCACTCCGAGGGGAACATTCAGTACTTC
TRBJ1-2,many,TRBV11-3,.,CASSLRSDYGYTF,TGTGCCAGCAGCTTAAGGTCTGACTATGGCTACACCTTC
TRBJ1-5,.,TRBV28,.,CASRAGWPSNQPQHF,TGTGCCAGCAGGGCCGGTTGGCCTAGCAATCAGCCCCAGCATTTT
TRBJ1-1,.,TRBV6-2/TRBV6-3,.,CASSQGQFTEAFF,TGTGCCAGCAGCCAGGGTCAGTTCACTGAAGCTTTCTTT
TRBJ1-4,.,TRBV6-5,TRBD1,CASSPRQGEKLFF,TGTGCCAGCAGTCCCCGACAGGGTGAAAAACTGTTTTTT
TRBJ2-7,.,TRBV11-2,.,CASSPLGSRGEQYF,TGTGCCAGCAGCCCCCTGGGCTCTCGGGGCGAGCAGTACTTC
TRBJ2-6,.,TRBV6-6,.,CVSLGESAGANVLTF,TGTGTCAGCCTAGGGGAGTCGGCTGGGGCCAACGTCCTGACTTTC
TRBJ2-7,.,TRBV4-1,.,CDSSHEQESYEQYF,TGCGACAGCAGTCATGAGCAGGAATCCTACGAGCAGTACTTC
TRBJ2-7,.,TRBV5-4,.,CASSPYKGMYERYF,TGTGCCAGCAGCCCATACAAGGGGATGTACGAGCGGTACTTC
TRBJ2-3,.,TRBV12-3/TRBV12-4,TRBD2,CAFLLAGGLYF,TGTGCCTTCCTCCTAGCGGGCGGGTTGTATTTT
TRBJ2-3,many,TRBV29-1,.,CSGLRGDTQYF,TGCAGCGGCCTCCGAGGGGATACGCAGTATTTT
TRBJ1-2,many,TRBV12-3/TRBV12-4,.,CASSLARESGYTF,TGTGCCAGCAGTTTGGCCAGGGAGTCTGGCTACACCTTC
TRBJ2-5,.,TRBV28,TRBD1,CASSGEGQGETQYF,TGTGCCAGCAGTGGCGAGGGACAGGGGGAGACCCAGTACTTC
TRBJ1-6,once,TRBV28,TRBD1,CASSLTGTGNSPLHF,TGTGCCAGCAGTCTGACCGGGACAGGGAATTCACCCCTCCACTTT
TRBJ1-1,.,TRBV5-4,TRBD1,CASSRNVGGGTEAFF,TGTGCCAGCAGCCGAAACGTAGGGGGCGGCACTGAAGCTTTCTTT
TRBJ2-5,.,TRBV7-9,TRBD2,CASSRGLAGLYQGTQYF,TGTGCCAGCAGCCGCGGACTAGCGGGCTTGTACCAAGGGACCCAGTACTTC
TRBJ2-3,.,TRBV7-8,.,CASSLRGDTTTDTQYF,TGTGCCAGCAGCTTACGTGGGGACACAACTACAGATACGCAGTATTTT
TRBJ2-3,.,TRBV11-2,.,CASGKGTDTQYF,TGTGCCAGCGGGAAAGGGACAGATACGCAGTATTTT
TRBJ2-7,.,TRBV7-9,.,CTSSYLEYEQYF,TGTACCAGCAGCTACCTCGAGTACGAGCAGTACTTC
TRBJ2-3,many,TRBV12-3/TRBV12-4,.,CASSPTGDTQYF,TGTGCCAGCAGTCCAACAGGGGATACGCAGTATTTT
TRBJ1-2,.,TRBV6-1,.,CTSIQGNSYTF,TGTACAAGCATCCAGGGGAATAGCTACACCTTC
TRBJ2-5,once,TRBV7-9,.,CASSSGRGAGETQYF,TGTGCCAGCAGCTCTGGACGGGGGGCTGGAGAGACCCAGTACTTC
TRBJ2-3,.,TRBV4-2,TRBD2,CARSQFLAGGGNTQYF,TGTGCCCGCAGCCAATTCCTCGCGGGAGGGGGAAATACGCAGTATTTT
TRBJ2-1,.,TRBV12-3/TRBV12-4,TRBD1,CASSPLRTGGQGDNEQFF,TGTGCCAGCAGTCCCCTCAGGACAGGGGGCCAAGGGGACAATGAGCAGTTCTTC
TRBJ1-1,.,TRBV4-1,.,CASSHLSGDTEAFF,TGCGCCAGCAGCCACCTCTCGGGTGACACTGAAGCTTTCTTT
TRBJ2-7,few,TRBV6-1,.,CASSESGPYEQYF,TGTGCCAGCAGTGAAAGTGGTCCCTACGAGCAGTACTTC
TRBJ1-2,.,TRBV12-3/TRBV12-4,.,CASSPRVGANYDYTF,TGTGCCAGCAGTCCGCGTGTAGGGGCCAACTATGACTACACCTTC
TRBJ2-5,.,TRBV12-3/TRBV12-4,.,CASSLSKKETLYF,TGTGCCAGCAGTCTGTCGAAGAAAGAGACCCTGTACTTC
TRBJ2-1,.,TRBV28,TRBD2,CAITSAGGLSYNEQFF,TGTGCCATCACCTCAGCGGGAGGACTCTCCTACAATGAGCAGTTCTTC
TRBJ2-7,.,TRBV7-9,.,CASSKPGTYYEQYF,TGTGCCAGCAGTAAACCCGGGACTTACTACGAGCAGTACTTC
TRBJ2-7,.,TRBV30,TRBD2,CAWRRSGAGGLWGEQYF,TGTGCCTGGAGAAGATCAGGAGCGGGAGGACTTTGGGGTGAGCAGTACTTC
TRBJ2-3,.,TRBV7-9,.,CASSLWEPDTQYF,TGTGCCAGCAGCTTATGGGAACCCGATACGCAGTATTTT
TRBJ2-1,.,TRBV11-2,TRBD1,CASSLRTGAHEQFF,TGTGCCAGTAGCCTCCGGACAGGGGCACATGAGCAGTTCTTC
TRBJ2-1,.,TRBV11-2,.,CASSTTSPTHYNEESF,TGTGCCAGCAGCACGACTAGTCCAACCCACTACAATGAGGAGTCCTTC
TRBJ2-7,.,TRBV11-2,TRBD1,CASNFPQGGPYEQYF,TGTGCCAGCAACTTTCCACAGGGGGGTCCCTACGAGCAGTACTTC
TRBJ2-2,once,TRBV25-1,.,CASSESGYTGELFF,TGTGCCAGCAGTGAATCCGGGTACACCGGGGAGCTGTTTTTT
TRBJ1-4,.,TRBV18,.,CASSQDSAEKLFF,TGTGCCAGCTCTCAGGACTCGGCTGAAAAACTGTTTTTT